Detailed here is one T cell receptor beta chain. Generated by immunoSEQ multiplex PCR, the TCRdb table keeps only in-frame clones and is missing some. This sample carries around 200,000 clones, 86% of them seen once, and the ten largest clones take less than 4.5%. This specimen comes from a study of blood T cell repertoires in COVID-19. Trimming removed 5 bases from V and 5 bases from J, with 15 bases in between. Germline V gene sequence: CDR1 SGHTA, CDR2 FQGNSA. CDR3 length: 15 residues. The chain recombines TRBV7-2 with TRBJ1-4; no reliable D call. The sequence derives from a man aged 50 to 60 with acute or convalescent COVID-19. Sequencing input: peripheral blood. The CDR3 region is CASSPPRGLNEKLFF. Written as DNA, the CDR3 is TGTGCCAGCAGCCCACCGAGAGGTTTAAATGAAAAACTGTTTTTT. Together with reference TRBV7-2 and TRBJ1-4, the CDR3 gives the full variable domain: GAGVSQSPSNKVTEKGKDVELRCDPISGHTALYWYRQSLGQGLEFLIYFQGNSAPDKSGLPSDRFSAERTGGSVSTLTIQRTQQEDSAVYLCASSPPRGLNEKLFFGSGTQLSVL.